The 26 T cell receptor beta chains listed next were all sequenced from one sample in a study of cytomegalovirus exposure and HLA in healthy donors. Primers included in the PCR were 60 Vbeta and 13 Jbeta primers. TCRdb's copy holds only in-frame clones and misses some; the assay was immunoSEQ multiplex PCR. Here the sample spans some 130,000 clones, over 60% being singletons. Sequencing used PBMCs. The receptors derive from a human donor in good health.

V and J are TRBV18 and TRBJ2-2; D call uncertain. Germline V gives CDR1 KGHSH, CDR2 LQKENI. The CDR3 consists of 15 residues. V shed 1 base and J shed 4 bases, with 10 bases lying between them. The CDR3 sequence is CASSPRSRPTGELFF. The CDR3 bases are TGTGCCAGCTCACCACGTTCTAGGCCCACCGGGGAGCTGTTTTTT. Full variable domain (rest looked up from reference TRBV18 and TRBJ2-2): NAGVMQNPRHLVRRRGQEARLRCSPMKGHSHVYWYRQLPEEGLKFMVYLQKENIIDESGMPKERFSAEFPKEGPSILRIQQVVRGDSAAYFCASSPRSRPTGELFFGEGSRLTVL.

In its sample, this clone was seen a few times. The chain combines TRBV18 with TRBJ2-4; 8 bases align to TRBD1. The germline V gene encodes CDR1 KGHSH and CDR2 LQKENI. The CDR3 is 18 residues long. After removal of 0 bases from V and 0 bases from J, the junction contained 7 bases not matched to a gene. The chain's CDR3 is CASSPPVQGVLAKNIQYF. The CDR3, as DNA: TGTGCCAGCTCACCACCGGTACAGGGGGTACTAGCCAAAAACATTCAGTACTTC.

The chain employs TRBV7-2 and TRBJ2-1; TRBD2 might be the D (7 bases). Germline V CDR1 and CDR2: SGHTA, FQGNSA. V was trimmed by 6 bases and J by 1 base, leaving 16 bases between them. The CDR3 extends over 16 amino acids. The CDR3 loop is CASSHGGLASYNEQFF. CDR3 bases: TGTGCCAGCAGTCACGGGGGGCTAGCGTCCTACAATGAGCAGTTCTTC. Combining the CDR3 with reference TRBV7-2 and TRBJ2-1 gives the whole variable domain GAGVSQSPSNKVTEKGKDVELRCDPISGHTALYWYRQSLGQGLEFLIYFQGNSAPDKSGLPSDRFSAERTGGSVSTLTIQRTQQEDSAVYLCASSHGGLASYNEQFFGPGTRLTVL.

This chain connects TRBV7-2 to TRBJ1-2; the match to TRBD1 covers 11 bases. The junction had 6 bases not matched to a gene; V was cut back by 5 bases and J by 4 bases. Germline V gives CDR1 SGHTA, CDR2 FQGNSA. The CDR3 consists of 15 residues. The CDR3 DNA sequence: TGTGCCAGCAGCCCAGGGGACAGGGGGATCTATGGCTACACCTTC. Translated: CASSPGDRGIYGYTF.

Comment on this clone: At one end, the junction sequence differs from germline, possibly due to a read error. This chain joins TRBV10-3 and TRBJ2-1; 14 bases map to TRBD2. In germline, CDR1 is ENHRY, CDR2 SYGVKD. The CDR3 spans 15 residues. CDR3 protein: CASSGLAGGYNEQFF. The CDR3 DNA sequence: TGTGCCAGCAGTGGACTAGCGGGGGGCTACAATGAGCAGTTCTTC.

The chain is built from TRBV18 and TRBJ1-5, with 7 bases aligning to TRBD1. J was trimmed by 0 bases and V by 3 bases; bases with no gene match: 8. Germline lookup yields CDR1 KGHSH and CDR2 LQKENI. This CDR3 has 17 amino acids. For the CDR3, the DNA is TGTGCCAGCTCACCCTATGCCGGGACAGCTAGCAATCAGCCCCAGCATTTT. Amino acid sequence: CASSPYAGTASNQPQHF.

This chain links TRBV10-3 with TRBJ2-3; TRBD2 agrees at 12 bases. V dropped 10 bases and J dropped 4; count of bases not matched to a gene: 12. The CDR3 contains 16 residues. CDR1 is ENHRY, CDR2 SYGVKD, per germline. As DNA, the CDR3 is TGTGCCACCAAAGGCGGACTAGCGGGGATGTCAGATACGCAGTATTTT. Translating it yields CATKGGLAGMSDTQYF.

The gene calls are TRBV4-1 and TRBJ1-5; 9 bases are shared with TRBD1. CDR1 MGHRA and CDR2 YSYEKL come from the germline V gene. The J segment lost 7 bases and the V segment lost 4 bases, leaving 5 bases of the junction unmatched. CDR3 size: 14 residues. CDR3 sequence (DNA): TGCGCCAGCAGCCGCGGACAGGGGAGGCAGCCCCAGCATTTT. The encoded protein is CASSRGQGRQPQHF.

The chain joins TRBV5-6 to TRBJ2-3; D may be TRBD2 (6 bases). The germline CDR1 and CDR2 sequences are SGHDT and YYEEEE. Trimming stripped 4 bases from V and 1 base from J, with 13 bases between. The CDR3 extends over 15 amino acids. The CDR3 is CASSREVAGTDTQYF. The CDR3 DNA follows: TGTGCCAGCAGCAGGGAGGTAGCGGGCACAGATACGCAGTATTTT.

V usage is TRBV4-1 and J usage is TRBJ1-2, with no clear D. V was pared by 4 bases and J by 0 bases, with 12 bases between. The CDR3 runs to 15 residues. Germline values: CDR1 MGHRA, CDR2 YSYEKL. The CDR3 here is CASSPQGGANYGYTF. The DNA for the CDR3 is TGCGCCAGCAGCCCTCAAGGTGGAGCTAACTATGGCTACACCTTC.

The table lists this clone with a count of one. The J gene is TRBJ2-5, the V gene TRBV7-8; a possible D gene is TRBD1 (5 bases). The J call is doubtful: the DNA matches TRBJ2-7 better. The CDR3 length is 15 residues. Per germline, CDR1 SGHVS and CDR2 FQNEAQ. CDR3 coding DNA: TGTGCCAGCAGCTTAGGCGTGCAGGGTGTTTACGAGCAGTACTTC. It specifies CASSLGVQGVYEQYF.

This rearrangement joins TRBV2 to TRBJ2-1, with 9 bases identical to TRBD1. Unmatched junction bases numbered 5, after V lost 4 bases and J lost 4 bases. CDR3 length equals 15 residues. In germline, CDR1 is SNHLY, CDR2 FYNNEI. CDR3 region: CASSARDREYNEQFF. The DNA for the CDR3 is TGTGCCAGCAGTGCTCGGGACAGGGAATACAATGAGCAGTTCTTC. Drawing the rest from reference TRBV2 and TRBJ2-1, the complete variable domain is EPEVTQTPSHQVTQMGQEVILRCVPISNHLYFYWYRQILGQKVEFLVSFYNNEISEKSEIFDDQFSVERPDGSNFTLKIRSTKLEDSAMYFCASSARDREYNEQFFGPGTRLTVL.

The chain couples TRBV10-2 to TRBJ2-3; TRBD2 is a possible D gene (7 bases). The CDR3 totals 13 residues. V shed 6 bases and J shed 5 bases, with 12 bases lying between them. Germline assignment: CDR1 WSHSY and CDR2 SAAADI. CDR3 amino acids: CASRGGAIDTQYF. The CDR3 bases are TGCGCCAGCAGGGGGGGGGCTATAGATACGCAGTATTTT.

This chain uses TRBV5-1 with TRBJ2-3; D is uncertain. The V end lost 1 base, the J end lost 2 bases, and 8 bases lay between the germline ends. CDR1 is SGHRS, CDR2 YFSETQ, per germline. The CDR3 spans 14 residues. CDR3 amino acids: CASSLRGNTDTQYF. The CDR3 bases are TGCGCCAGCAGCTTGCGCGGAAACACAGATACGCAGTATTTT.

The chain carries TRBV27 and TRBJ2-1; TRBD2 matches 13 bases. The germline V gene encodes CDR1 MNHEY and CDR2 SMNVEV (reference sequence). The CDR3 covers 19 residues. Trimming took 2 bases from V and 6 from J; bases not matched to a gene: 13. The CDR3 DNA reads TGTGCCAGCAGTTTAGGTATTGTGACTAGCGGGGGGAAAGGCAATGAGCAGTTCTTC. Translation gives CASSLGIVTSGGKGNEQFF.

J is TRBJ2-7 and V is TRBV11-2; maybe TRBD2 (7 bases). V gave up 0 bases and J gave up 3 bases, with 18 bases separating them. CDR1 is SGHAT, CDR2 FQNNGV, per germline. The CDR3 is made up of 17 amino acids. The CDR3 sequence is CASSLDRLGGELYEQYF. The CDR3 nucleotides are TGTGCCAGCAGCTTAGATCGCTTAGGGGGGGAACTCTACGAGCAGTACTTC.

This chain connects TRBV6-6 to TRBJ2-7; D is perhaps TRBD1 (5 bases). CDR3 size: 15 residues. V lost 5 bases and J 4 bases, leaving 18 bases between the germline ends. The germline CDR1 and CDR2 sequences are MNHNY and SVGAGI (reference sequence). CDR3: CASSNQGREGYEQYF. In DNA, the CDR3 is TGTGCCAGCAGTAACCAGGGCCGAGAAGGGTACGAGCAGTACTTC.

J is TRBJ2-3 and V is TRBV2; possible D gene TRBD2, 5 bases. The V end lost 8 bases, the J end lost 4 bases, and 16 bases lay between the germline ends. Germline-derived CDR1 and CDR2 are SNHLY and FYNNEI. The CDR3 is 14 amino acids. DNA of the CDR3: TGTGCCAGCGGAGAGAGGGCAGGCCCAGATACGCAGTATTTT. Amino acids: CASGERAGPDTQYF.

The chain joins TRBV7-9 to TRBJ1-5, with a possible D match to TRBD1 (5 bases). The CDR3 is made up of 14 amino acids. V lost 5 bases and J lost 5, with 13 bases in between. The germline V gene encodes CDR1 SEHNR and CDR2 FQNEAQ (reference sequence). CDR3 sequence (DNA): TGTGCCAGCAGCCCAGAAACAGGTCATCAGCCCCAGCATTTT. Translating gives CASSPETGHQPQHF. Based on the CDR3 plus reference TRBV7-9 and TRBJ1-5, the full variable domain is DTGVSQNPRHKITKRGQNVTFRCDPISEHNRLYWYRQTLGQGPEFLTYFQNEAQLEKSRLLSDRFSAERPKGSFSTLEIQRTEQGDSAMYLCASSPETGHQPQHFGDGTRLSIL.

The J gene is TRBJ1-2, the V gene TRBV6-5; TRBD1 might be the D (6 bases). The CDR3 totals 14 residues. V was clipped by 2 bases and J by 3 bases, with 10 bases between them. Germline CDR1 MNHEY, CDR2 SVGAGI. The chain's CDR3 is CASSYHREYYGYTF. As DNA, the CDR3 is TGTGCCAGCAGTTACCACAGGGAGTACTATGGCTACACCTTC.

The chain employs TRBV5-4 and TRBJ1-6; D uncertain. Germline V gene sequence: CDR1 SGHNT, CDR2 YYREEE (reference sequence). The CDR3 sequence is 16 residues long. Trimming took off 0 bases at V and 3 bases at J, with 10 bases between the two ends. CDR3 DNA: TGTGCCAGCAGCTTGGCCGGTCAGCGCTATAATTCACCCCTCCACTTT. Translating it yields CASSLAGQRYNSPLHF.

This chain links TRBV6-6 with TRBJ1-5; possible D gene TRBD1, 6 bases. The germline gives CDR1 MNHNY, CDR2 SVGAGI (reference sequence). The CDR3 runs 14 residues. V lost 8 bases and J 6 bases, leaving 17 bases between the germline ends. CDR3 protein: CASLLLGAGQPQHF. DNA of the CDR3: TGTGCCAGCCTATTGTTGGGGGCCGGTCAGCCCCAGCATTTT.

This rearrangement joins TRBV7-8 to TRBJ1-2; D is undetermined. V was clipped by 3 bases and J by 8 bases, with 10 bases between them. Germline V gene data show CDR1 as SGHVS and CDR2 as FQNEAQ. The CDR3 contains 12 residues. CDR3 protein: CASSFTDRGYTF. The DNA for the CDR3 is TGTGCCAGCAGCTTTACAGATCGGGGCTACACCTTC.

CDR3 region: CASSTPDRVSSYEQYF. In nucleotides, the CDR3 is TGCGCCAGCAGCACTCCCGACAGAGTCAGCTCCTACGAGCAGTACTTC. V gene TRBV5-1 combines with J gene TRBJ2-7; D is perhaps TRBD1 (5 bases). This CDR3 has 16 amino acids. V lost 4 bases and J 0 bases, leaving 17 bases between the germline ends. Germline loops: CDR1 SGHRS, CDR2 YFSETQ.

The rearrangement joins TRBV6-5 to TRBJ1-1, with 7 bases matching TRBD1. The CDR3 runs 14 residues. With V trimmed by 6 bases and J by 4 bases, 8 bases remained unmatched. Germline assignment: CDR1 MNHEY and CDR2 SVGAGI. CDR3 protein: CASSQGQSFTEAFF. In nucleotides, the CDR3 is TGTGCCAGCAGCCAGGGACAGTCTTTCACTGAAGCTTTCTTT.

The chain carries TRBV2 and TRBJ2-2; 9 bases match TRBD1. This CDR3 region has 14 residues. After removal of 9 bases from V and 1 base from J, the junction contained 3 bases not matched to a gene. CDR1 SNHLY and CDR2 FYNNEI come from the germline V gene. CDR3: CASRGQGNTGELFF. In DNA, the CDR3 is TGTGCCAGTAGGGGACAGGGGAACACCGGGGAGCTGTTTTTT.